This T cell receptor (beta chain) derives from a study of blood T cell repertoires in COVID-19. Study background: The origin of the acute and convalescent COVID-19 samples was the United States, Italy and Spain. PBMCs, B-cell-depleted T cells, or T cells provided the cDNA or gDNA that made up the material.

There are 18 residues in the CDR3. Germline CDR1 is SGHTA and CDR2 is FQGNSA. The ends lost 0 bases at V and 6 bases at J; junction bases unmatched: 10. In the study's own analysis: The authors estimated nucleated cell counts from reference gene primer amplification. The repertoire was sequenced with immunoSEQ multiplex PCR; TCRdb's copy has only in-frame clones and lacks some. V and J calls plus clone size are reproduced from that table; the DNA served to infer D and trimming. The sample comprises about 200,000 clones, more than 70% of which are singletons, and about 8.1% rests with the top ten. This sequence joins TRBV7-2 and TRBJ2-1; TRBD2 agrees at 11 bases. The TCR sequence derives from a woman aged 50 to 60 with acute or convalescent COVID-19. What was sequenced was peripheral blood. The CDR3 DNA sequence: TGTGCCAGCAGCTTAGCTCTGTCCGGGACTAGCGGCCTCAATGAGCAGTTCTTC. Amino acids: CASSLALSGTSGLNEQFF. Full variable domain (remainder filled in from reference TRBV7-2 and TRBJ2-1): GAGVSQSPSNKVTEKGKDVELRCDPISGHTALYWYRQSLGQGLEFLIYFQGNSAPDKSGLPSDRFSAERTGGSVSTLTIQRTQQEDSAVYLCASSLALSGTSGLNEQFFGPGTRLTVL.